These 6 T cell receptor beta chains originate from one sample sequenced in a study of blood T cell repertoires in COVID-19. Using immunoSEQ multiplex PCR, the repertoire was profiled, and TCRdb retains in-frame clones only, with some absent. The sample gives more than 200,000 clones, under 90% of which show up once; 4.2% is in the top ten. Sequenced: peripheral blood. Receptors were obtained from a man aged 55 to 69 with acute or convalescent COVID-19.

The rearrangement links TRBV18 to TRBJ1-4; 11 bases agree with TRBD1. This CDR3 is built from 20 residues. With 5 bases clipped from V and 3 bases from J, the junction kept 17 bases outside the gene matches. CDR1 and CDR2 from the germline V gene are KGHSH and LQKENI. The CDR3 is CASSSSSGTGGRTANEKLFF. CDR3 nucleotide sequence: TGTGCCAGCTCATCGTCGTCCGGGACAGGGGGTAGGACTGCTAATGAAAAACTGTTTTTT. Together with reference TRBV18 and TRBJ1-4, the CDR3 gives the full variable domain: NAGVMQNPRHLVRRRGQEARLRCSPMKGHSHVYWYRQLPEEGLKFMVYLQKENIIDESGMPKERFSAEFPKEGPSILRIQQVVRGDSAAYFCASSSSSGTGGRTANEKLFFGSGTQLSVL.

CDR3: CASSPELASYNEQFF. In DNA form, the CDR3 reads TGCGCCAGCAGCCCGGAACTAGCGTCCTACAATGAGCAGTTCTTC. This chain uses TRBV5-1 with TRBJ2-1, with TRBD2 matching 7 bases. Germline assignment: CDR1 SGHRS and CDR2 YFSETQ. There are 15 residues in the CDR3. Germline trimming cut 4 bases from V and 1 base from J; bases unmatched to any gene: 5.

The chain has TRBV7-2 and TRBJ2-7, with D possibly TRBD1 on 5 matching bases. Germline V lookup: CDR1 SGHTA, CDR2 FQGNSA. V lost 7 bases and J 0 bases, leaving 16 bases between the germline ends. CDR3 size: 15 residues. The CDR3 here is CASNSRTRHSYEQYF. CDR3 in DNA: TGTGCCAGCAACTCCCGGACACGCCACTCCTACGAGCAGTACTTC.

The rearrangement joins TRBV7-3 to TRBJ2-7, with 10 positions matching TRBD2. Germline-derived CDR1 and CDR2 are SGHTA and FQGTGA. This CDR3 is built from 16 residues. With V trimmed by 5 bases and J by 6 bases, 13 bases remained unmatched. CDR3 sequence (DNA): TGTGCCAGCAGCCCCACGGGGGCTAGCGGGAGAGCCGAGCAGTACTTC. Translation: CASSPTGASGRAEQYF.

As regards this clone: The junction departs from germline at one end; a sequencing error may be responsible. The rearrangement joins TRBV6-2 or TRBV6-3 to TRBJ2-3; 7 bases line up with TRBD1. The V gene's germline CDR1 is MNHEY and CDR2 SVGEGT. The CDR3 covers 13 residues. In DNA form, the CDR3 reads TGTGCCAGCAGTCCGAAAGGGACAGAAACGCAGTATTTT. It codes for CASSPKGTETQYF.

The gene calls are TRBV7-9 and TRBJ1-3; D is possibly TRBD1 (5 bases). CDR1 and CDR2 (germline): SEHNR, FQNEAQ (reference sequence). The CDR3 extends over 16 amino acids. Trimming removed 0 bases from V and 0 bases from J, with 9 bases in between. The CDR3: CASSLAGQFSGNTIYF. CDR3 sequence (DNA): TGTGCCAGCAGCTTAGCGGGGCAGTTCTCTGGAAACACCATATATTTT.